The 16 T cell receptor beta chains below were found in one sample sequenced in a study of T cell responses to AZD1222 COVID-19 vaccine. Here immunoSEQ multiplex PCR was the method, and the copy in TCRdb shows in-frame clones only, minus some. The table lists more than 120,000 clones, approximately 94% of them singletons. Sequencing was performed on peripheral blood, taken on day 0 of AZD1222 vaccination. The source of these receptors is an adult in good health.

This rearrangement joins TRBV5-1 to TRBJ2-2, with D possibly matching TRBD1 (5 bases). Germline V gene data show CDR1 as SGHRS and CDR2 as YFSETQ. The CDR3 totals 15 residues. Trimming shortened V by 0 bases and J by 7 bases, and 13 bases separated the two germline ends. CDR3 amino acids: CASSLVNAGNGELFF. CDR3 nucleotide sequence: TGCGCCAGCAGCTTGGTTAACGCAGGGAACGGGGAGCTGTTTTTT.

J is TRBJ2-2 and V is TRBV24-1, with D possibly being TRBD2 (5 bases). The CDR3 totals 14 residues. Trimming shortened V by 10 bases and J by 3 bases, and 14 bases separated the two germline ends. Looked up from germline, CDR1 is KGHDR and CDR2 is SFDVKD. CDR3: CATRAPGDTGELFF. DNA of the CDR3: TGTGCCACGAGGGCCCCCGGCGACACCGGGGAGCTGTTTTTT.

This sequence joins TRBV12-3 or TRBV12-4 and TRBJ2-1; the D is unclear. CDR3 length equals 13 residues. The V end lost 4 bases, the J end lost 7 bases, and 11 bases lay between the germline ends. The CDR3 loop is CASSYSTDNEQFF. In DNA form, the CDR3 reads TGTGCCAGCAGTTATTCCACAGATAATGAGCAGTTCTTC.

V and J are TRBV28 and TRBJ1-6; possible D gene TRBD1, 5 bases. Germline V lookup: CDR1 MDHEN, CDR2 SYDVKM. With 3 bases removed from V and 9 bases from J, the gap between germline ends came to 15 bases. The CDR3 length is 15 residues. CDR3 coding DNA: TGTGCCAGCAGTTTTCTCCAGGGTTCCACTTCACCCCTCCACTTT. Encoded protein: CASSFLQGSTSPLHF.

The chain uses TRBV7-2 and TRBJ1-2, with a weak D call TRBD1 (5 bases). V shed 2 bases and J shed 8 bases, with 18 bases lying between them. The CDR3 is 15 amino acids. The V gene's germline CDR1 is SGHTA and CDR2 FQGNSA. The CDR3 DNA reads TGTGCCAGCAGCTTACTCCCAGGGCGGGTGAGAGGCTACACCTTC. Translation: CASSLLPGRVRGYTF.

V usage is TRBV5-1 and J usage is TRBJ1-1, with 8 bases identical to TRBD1. The CDR3 covers 15 residues. Germline V gives CDR1 SGHRS, CDR2 YFSETQ. The V and J ends lost 0 bases and 2 bases, in that order; junction bases with no gene match: 3. CDR3 DNA sequence: TGCGCCAGCAGCTTGGTAGACAGGGGAAACACTGAAGCTTTCTTT. Amino acids: CASSLVDRGNTEAFF. Looking up the rest from reference TRBV5-1 and TRBJ1-1 gives the full variable domain: KAGVTQTPRYLIKTRGQQVTLSCSPISGHRSVSWYQQTPGQGLQFLFEYFSETQRNKGNFPGRFSGRQFSNSRSEMNVSTLELGDSALYLCASSLVDRGNTEAFFGQGTRLTVV.

This sequence joins TRBV3-1 (or the pseudogene TRBV3-2) and TRBJ1-2; no definite D call. The ends were cut back, 4 bases at V and 3 bases at J, with 12 bases in the middle. The CDR3 runs 14 residues. Per the germline V gene, CDR1 is LGHDT and CDR2 is YNNKEL (reference sequence). The CDR3 region is CASSPDPFDYGYTF. DNA for the CDR3: TGTGCCAGCAGCCCAGACCCCTTTGACTATGGCTACACCTTC.

The chain has TRBV2 and TRBJ2-5; maybe TRBD1 (6 bases). CDR1 is SNHLY, CDR2 FYNNEI, per germline. The CDR3 contains 14 residues. V lost 3 bases and J 5 bases, leaving 13 bases between the germline ends. The CDR3 DNA reads TGTGCCAGCAGTGACAGGGACATCCGGGAGACCCAGTACTTC. Residues: CASSDRDIRETQYF.

The chain joins TRBV7-2 to TRBJ1-2; the D gene is possibly TRBD1 (6 bases). This CDR3 contains 15 residues. Germline V gene sequence: CDR1 SGHTA, CDR2 FQGNSA. The ends were cut back, 2 bases at V and 3 bases at J, with 13 bases in the middle. The CDR3 coding sequence is TGTGCCAGCAGCTTACGGACGGGGGCAGACTATGGCTACACCTTC. Translation: CASSLRTGADYGYTF.

The V gene is TRBV7-2, the J gene TRBJ1-5, with 7 bases matching TRBD1. CDR3 length: 13 amino acids. CDR1 SGHTA and CDR2 FQGNSA come from the germline V gene. The ends lost 5 bases at V and 5 bases at J; junction bases unmatched: 3. CDR3 sequence reads: CASSRDSDQPQHF. The CDR3 bases are TGTGCCAGCAGCCGGGACAGTGATCAGCCCCAGCATTTT.

The chain recombines TRBV3-1 (or the pseudogene TRBV3-2) with TRBJ2-7; D remains unclear. Germline CDR1 LGHDT, CDR2 YNNKEL (reference sequence). The V end lost 1 base, the J end lost 2 bases, and 3 bases lay between the germline ends. The CDR3 spans 12 residues. CDR3 in DNA: TGTGCCAGCAGCCAAGTGGCCTACGAGCAGTACTTC. Encoded protein: CASSQVAYEQYF.

The chain recombines TRBV7-2 with TRBJ1-2; D gene unclear. CDR1 is SGHTA, CDR2 FQGNSA, per germline. V was pared by 2 bases and J by 7 bases, with 17 bases between. The CDR3 loop spans 15 amino acids. The CDR3 coding sequence is TGTGCCAGCAGCTTAAGTGACTCTCTCGTAGGTGGCTACACCTTC. Protein: CASSLSDSLVGGYTF.

This rearrangement joins TRBV6-5 to TRBJ1-4, with 7 bases fitting TRBD1. Germline values: CDR1 MNHEY, CDR2 SVGAGI. The V gene end was trimmed by 6 bases and the J gene end by 7 bases; junction bases not matched to a gene: 11. The CDR3 runs to 15 residues. This CDR3 reads CASRAGQAGGEKLFF. CDR3 nucleotide sequence: TGTGCCAGCAGAGCAGGACAGGCAGGGGGTGAAAAACTGTTTTTT.

In its sample, this clone was seen a few times. The chain recombines TRBV15 with TRBJ2-3, with D possibly being TRBD2 (7 bases). The length of the CDR3 is 16 residues. V was pared by 0 bases and J by 3 bases, with 13 bases between. Germline assignment: CDR1 LNHNV and CDR2 YYDKDF (reference sequence). The CDR3 reads CATSRDGGAWTDTQYF. CDR3 nucleotide sequence: TGTGCCACCAGCAGAGATGGGGGGGCCTGGACAGATACGCAGTATTTT. The entire variable domain, with the rest obtained from reference TRBV15 and TRBJ2-3, is as follows: DAMVIQNPRYQVTQFGKPVTLSCSQTLNHNVMYWYQQKSSQAPKLLFHYYDKDFNNEADTPDNFQSRRPNTSFCFLDIRSPGLGDTAMYLCATSRDGGAWTDTQYFGPGTRLTVL.

The chain carries TRBV11-2 and TRBJ2-6; TRBD1 or TRBD2 may be the D gene (5 bases each). V was shortened by 3 bases and J by 6 bases, with 12 bases between the two germline ends. Germline assignment: CDR1 SGHAT and CDR2 FQNNGV. CDR3 length: 15 amino acids. The CDR3 is CASSLRGVEANVLTF. The CDR3 region has the DNA TGTGCCAGCAGCTTGAGGGGAGTCGAGGCCAACGTCCTGACTTTC.

Only one count was recorded for this clone. This chain joins TRBV27 and TRBJ1-6; tentatively, D is TRBD1 (5 bases). There are 17 residues in the CDR3. Germline CDR1 is MNHEY and CDR2 is SMNVEV (reference sequence). The V end lost 6 bases, the J end lost 6 bases, and 21 bases lay between the germline ends. CDR3 sequence (DNA): TGTGCCAGCAGCAAGGGGCGGTTGGGGGGGGTTAATTCACCCCTCCACTTT. It yields the protein CASSKGRLGGVNSPLHF.